One and the same sample provided the 11 T cell receptor beta chains below, sequenced in a study of blood T cell repertoires in COVID-19. Assay used: immunoSEQ multiplex PCR; TCRdb lists only in-frame clones, some missing. The sample lists around 130,000 clones; 86% were seen once. The sequenced sample was PBMCs or T cells enriched from blood (not recorded which). All receptors come from a woman between 50 and 59 years old who had recovered from COVID-19.

CDR3: CASSPTQGGLSNQPQHF. DNA of the CDR3: TGTGCCAGCAGTCCCACTCAAGGGGGTCTTAGCAATCAGCCCCAGCATTTT. J is TRBJ1-5 and V is TRBV6-6; a possible D gene is TRBD1 (6 bases). Germline loops: CDR1 MNHNY, CDR2 SVGAGI (reference sequence). The CDR3 loop spans 17 amino acids. V was clipped by 5 bases and J by 0 bases, with 17 bases between them.

The chain carries TRBV5-1 and TRBJ2-2; D perhaps matches TRBD1 (6 bases). Trimming removed 3 bases from V and 0 bases from J, with 9 bases in between. The CDR3 consists of 15 residues. CDR1 is SGHRS, CDR2 YFSETQ, per germline. The CDR3 DNA follows: TGCGCCAGCAGCTCCAGGGGATCGAACACCGGGGAGCTGTTTTTT. Translated, it gives CASSSRGSNTGELFF.

V gene TRBV7-9 combines with J gene TRBJ2-5; 7 bases agree with TRBD2. The CDR3 has 13 residues. Germline lookup yields CDR1 SEHNR and CDR2 FQNEAQ (reference sequence). Unmatched junction bases numbered 7, after V lost 7 bases and J lost 5 bases. The CDR3 loop reads CASKGLSGETQYF. The CDR3, as DNA: TGTGCCAGCAAGGGACTATCGGGGGAGACCCAGTACTTC.

The chain combines TRBV19 with TRBJ2-2, with 10 positions matching TRBD1. The CDR3 has 15 residues. Trimming took 4 bases from V and 3 from J; bases not matched to a gene: 2. CDR1 and CDR2 from the germline V gene are LNHDA and SQIVND (reference sequence). CDR3 protein: CASSSGQGDTGELFF. In DNA form, the CDR3 reads TGTGCCAGTAGTAGCGGACAGGGGGACACCGGGGAGCTGTTTTTT.

The chain couples TRBV6-1 to TRBJ1-5; possibly TRBD1 for D (5 bases). Deletions cut 3 bases from V and 0 bases from J, with 6 bases between. Germline values: CDR1 MNHNS, CDR2 SASEGT. The CDR3 is 14 residues long. The CDR3 spells CASSDRASNQPQHF. The CDR3 region has the DNA TGTGCCAGCAGTGACAGGGCTAGCAATCAGCCCCAGCATTTT.

The chain joins TRBV30 to TRBJ1-4; D not resolved. V was shortened by 1 base and J by 8 bases, with 8 bases between the two germline ends. The CDR3 length is 12 residues. Germline V gives CDR1 GTSNPN, CDR2 SVGIG (reference sequence). CDR3 sequence: CAWSANREKLFF. CDR3 DNA: TGTGCCTGGAGTGCCAACAGAGAAAAACTGTTTTTT.

This clone was seen more than once but under ten times. The gene calls are TRBV2 and TRBJ2-3; a weak D match, TRBD2 (5 bases). The V and J ends lost 2 bases and 0 bases respectively, with 18 bases between them. Per the germline V gene, CDR1 is SNHLY and CDR2 is FYNNEI. The CDR3 is 18 residues long. CDR3 loop: CASSERSRDLGSTDTQYF. CDR3 coding DNA: TGTGCCAGCAGTGAACGCTCCCGGGATCTAGGTAGCACAGATACGCAGTATTTT.

V and J are TRBV10-3 and TRBJ2-7; unclear D gene. Germline CDR1 and CDR2: ENHRY and SYGVKD. With 0 bases removed from V and 6 bases from J, the gap between germline ends came to 9 bases. This CDR3 has 13 residues. The CDR3 reads CAISESSGSEQYF. The CDR3, as DNA: TGTGCCATCAGTGAGTCGAGTGGTAGCGAGCAGTACTTC.

The gene calls are TRBV5-1 and TRBJ1-1; perhaps TRBD1 as D (6 bases). The length of the CDR3 is 16 residues. CDR1 is SGHRS, CDR2 YFSETQ, per germline. V lost 4 bases, J lost 5 bases, and 21 bases lay in between. The CDR3 DNA follows: TGCGCCAGCAGCCCTAGAGAAGGGGGGGCCGAAACTGAAGCTTTCTTT. This sequence encodes CASSPREGGAETEAFF.

The chain has TRBV6-5 and TRBJ2-5, with D possibly being TRBD1 (6 bases). The V end was cut by 6 bases, the J end by 5 bases, with 13 bases between. Germline loops: CDR1 MNHEY, CDR2 SVGAGI. The CDR3 runs 13 residues. The chain's CDR3 is CASRRQVWETQYF. As DNA, the CDR3 is TGTGCCAGCAGACGACAGGTCTGGGAGACCCAGTACTTC.

This chain links TRBV12-3 or TRBV12-4 with TRBJ1-1; D ambiguous. The CDR3 loop spans 12 amino acids. V gave up 4 bases and J gave up 5 bases, with 8 bases separating them. CDR3 DNA sequence: TGTGCCAGCAGTTCCTCCGGGACTGAAGCTTTCTTT. Protein product: CASSSSGTEAFF.